Shown below are 14 T cell receptor beta chains from a single sample sequenced in a study of blood T cell repertoires in COVID-19. Sequenced by immunoSEQ multiplex PCR; TCRdb stores in-frame clones only, minus some. The sample yields 180,000 or so clones, 75% to 90% seen once. What was sequenced was peripheral blood. The receptors derive from a woman aged 55-75 years with acute or convalescent COVID-19.

This clone was detected only once. The V gene is TRBV5-6, the J gene TRBJ2-3; possibly TRBD1 for D (6 bases). Germline V gives CDR1 SGHDT, CDR2 YYEEEE. The CDR3 is 13 amino acids. The ends were cut back, 3 bases at V and 2 bases at J, with 7 bases in the middle. In DNA form, the CDR3 reads TGTGCCAGCAGCTCAGGGGCCACAGATACGCAGTATTTT. Its protein product is CASSSGATDTQYF.

This CDR3 is CASSLPGVSGGPSSYNEQFF. CDR3 sequence (DNA): TGTGCCAGCAGTTTACCTGGGGTTAGCGGGGGACCAAGCTCCTACAATGAGCAGTTCTTC. The chain is built from TRBV28 and TRBJ2-1; 9 bases are shared with TRBD2. CDR1 MDHEN and CDR2 SYDVKM come from the germline V gene. Trimming cost V 2 bases and J 0 bases; bases outside gene matches: 14. This CDR3 is 20 amino acids long.

The chain employs TRBV6-5 and TRBJ2-3; tentatively, D is TRBD1 (6 bases). V lost 7 bases, J lost 1 base, and 15 bases lay in between. The CDR3 length is 15 residues. CDR1 is MNHEY and CDR2 is SVGAGI in the germline V gene. CDR3 bases: TGTGCCAGCACACAGGGAAGAGGAGGCACAGATACGCAGTATTTT. It is translated as CASTQGRGGTDTQYF.

The chain links TRBV2 to TRBJ2-1, with 7 bases that match TRBD2. This CDR3 region has 14 residues. The germline V gene encodes CDR1 SNHLY and CDR2 FYNNEI. V lost 7 bases, J lost 4 bases, and 7 bases stayed unmatched. Here the CDR3 DNA reads TGTGCCAGCACTCCGGGAGGTATTTACAATGAGCAGTTCTTC. Residues: CASTPGGIYNEQFF.

The rearrangement links TRBV3-1 (or the pseudogene TRBV3-2) to TRBJ1-2; 7 bases line up with TRBD1. With 1 base clipped from V and 13 bases from J, the junction kept 9 bases outside the gene matches. The germline V gene has CDR1 LGHDT and CDR2 YNNKEL (reference sequence). This CDR3 region has 13 residues. The CDR3 sequence is CASSQGDSRYSTF. For the CDR3, the DNA is TGTGCCAGCAGCCAAGGGGACAGCCGCTATTCCACCTTC.

This chain connects TRBV5-1 to TRBJ2-7; TRBD2 aligns across 7 bases. The ends lost 4 bases at V and 4 bases at J; junction bases unmatched: 8. This CDR3 has 14 residues. Per germline, CDR1 SGHRS and CDR2 YFSETQ. For the CDR3, the DNA is TGCGCCAGCAGCATAAGCGGGAAAGGGTACGAGCAGTACTTC. Translated: CASSISGKGYEQYF.

This clone turned up a few times. J is TRBJ1-6 and V is TRBV7-3; possibly TRBD1 for D (6 bases). Deletions cut 4 bases from V and 10 bases from J, with 17 bases between. The CDR3 has 15 amino acids. Per the germline V gene, CDR1 is SGHTA and CDR2 is FQGTGA. CDR3 region: CASSSNRVLYSPLHF. CDR3 bases: TGTGCCAGCAGCTCCAACAGGGTACTTTACTCACCCCTCCACTTT.

The chain is built from TRBV6-5 and TRBJ1-2; TRBD1 agrees at 8 bases. This CDR3 spans 15 amino acids. V lost 6 bases, J lost 5 bases, and 11 bases stayed unmatched. CDR1 MNHEY and CDR2 SVGAGI come from the germline V gene. The CDR3 DNA reads as TGTGCCAGCAGACCCGGGACAGGTGAATTTTATGGCTACACCTTC. Translated: CASRPGTGEFYGYTF.

The gene calls are TRBV28 and TRBJ1-2; D may be TRBD1 (5 bases). The V end lost 2 bases, the J end lost 2 bases, and 9 bases lay between the germline ends. Germline V gene data show CDR1 as MDHEN and CDR2 as SYDVKM. The CDR3 loop spans 14 amino acids. CDR3: CASSLGHKNYGYTF. DNA for the CDR3: TGTGCCAGCAGTTTAGGACATAAAAACTATGGCTACACCTTC.

CDR3 DNA sequence: TGTGCCAGCATGTTACACCACAACACCGGGGAGCTGTTTTTT. This translates into CASMLHHNTGELFF. The V and J genes are TRBV9 and TRBJ2-2; no reliable D call. V lost 6 bases and J lost 2, with 11 bases in between. CDR1 SGDLS and CDR2 YYNGEE come from the germline V gene. CDR3 length: 14 residues.

The rearrangement uses TRBV2 and TRBJ1-3; no firm D call. The CDR3 covers 17 residues. Per the germline V gene, CDR1 is SNHLY and CDR2 is FYNNEI. The V gene lost 6 bases and the J gene lost 4 bases, with 22 bases spanning the gap. CDR3 protein: CASSDFRRESGGNTIYF. The CDR3 region has the DNA TGTGCCAGCAGCGACTTTCGACGGGAATCGGGGGGAAACACCATATATTTT.

This clone showed up just once. The chain recombines TRBV7-2 with TRBJ1-1; the match to TRBD1 covers 9 bases. CDR3 length: 12 amino acids. V trimming: 3 bases; J trimming: 8 bases; junction bases outside the gene matches: 1. Germline V gives CDR1 SGHTA, CDR2 FQGNSA. The CDR3 region has the DNA TGTGCCAGCAGCTTCGGACAGGGGGAAGCTTTCTTT. Translating gives CASSFGQGEAFF.

V usage is TRBV19 and J usage is TRBJ2-5, with TRBD1 matching 9 bases. Germline V gene data show CDR1 as LNHDA and CDR2 as SQIVND (reference sequence). The length of the CDR3 is 14 residues. V lost 5 bases to trimming and J lost 5 bases; unmatched junction nucleotides: 6. The CDR3 nucleotides are TGTGCCAGTAGTTCCGGGACAGGGTGGGAGACCCAGTACTTC. Its translation: CASSSGTGWETQYF. Using reference TRBV19 and TRBJ2-5 for the parts outside the CDR3, the full variable domain is DGGITQSPKYLFRKEGQNVTLSCEQNLNHDAMYWYRQDPGQGLRLIYYSQIVNDFQKGDIAEGYSVSREKKESFPLTVTSAQKNPTAFYLCASSSGTGWETQYFGPGTRLLVL.

V usage is TRBV7-8 and J usage is TRBJ2-3; 7 nucleotides line up with TRBD2. Germline-derived CDR1 and CDR2 are SGHVS and FQNEAQ. CDR3 length equals 16 residues. V trimming: 1 base; J trimming: 5 bases; junction bases outside the gene matches: 9. The CDR3: CASSLGGSGWGDTQYF. CDR3 sequence (DNA): TGTGCCAGCAGCTTAGGGGGTAGCGGGTGGGGAGATACGCAGTATTTT.